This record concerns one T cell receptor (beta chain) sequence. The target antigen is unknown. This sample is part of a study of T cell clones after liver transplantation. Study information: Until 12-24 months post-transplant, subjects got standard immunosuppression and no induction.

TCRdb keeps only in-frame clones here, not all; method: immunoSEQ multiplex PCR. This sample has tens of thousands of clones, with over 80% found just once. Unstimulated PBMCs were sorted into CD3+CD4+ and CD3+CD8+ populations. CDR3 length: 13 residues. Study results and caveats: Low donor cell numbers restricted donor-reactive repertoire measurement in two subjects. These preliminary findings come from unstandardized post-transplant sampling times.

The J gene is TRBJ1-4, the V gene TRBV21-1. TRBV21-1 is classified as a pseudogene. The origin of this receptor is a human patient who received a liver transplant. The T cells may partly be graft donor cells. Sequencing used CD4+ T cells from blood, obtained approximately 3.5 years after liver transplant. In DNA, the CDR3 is TGTGCCAGCAGCGGTCAGCTTAATGAAAAACTGTTTTTT. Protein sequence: CASSGQLNEKLFF.